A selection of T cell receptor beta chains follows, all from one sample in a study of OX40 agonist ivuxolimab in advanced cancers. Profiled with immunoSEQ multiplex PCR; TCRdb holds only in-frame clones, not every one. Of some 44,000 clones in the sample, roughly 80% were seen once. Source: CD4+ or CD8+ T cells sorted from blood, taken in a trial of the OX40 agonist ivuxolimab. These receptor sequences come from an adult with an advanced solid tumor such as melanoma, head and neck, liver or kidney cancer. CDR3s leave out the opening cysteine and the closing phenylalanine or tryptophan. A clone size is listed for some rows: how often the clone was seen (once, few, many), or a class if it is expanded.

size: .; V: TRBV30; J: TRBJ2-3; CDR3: AWSTGSFTDTQY
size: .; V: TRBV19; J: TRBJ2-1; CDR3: ASTGTDDNEQF
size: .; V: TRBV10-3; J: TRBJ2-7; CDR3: AISELLGGDEQY
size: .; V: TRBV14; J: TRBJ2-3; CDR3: ASSREGVAARADTQY
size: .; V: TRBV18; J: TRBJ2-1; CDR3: ASSPRLAGENEQF
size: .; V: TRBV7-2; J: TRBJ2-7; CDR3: ASSLGGSGSYEQY
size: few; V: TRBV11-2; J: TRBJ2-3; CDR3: ASSLGLAGLGFRTDTQY
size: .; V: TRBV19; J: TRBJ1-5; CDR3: ASSNSHYRDGQPQH
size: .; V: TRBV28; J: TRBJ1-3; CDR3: ASSLTGRDTIY
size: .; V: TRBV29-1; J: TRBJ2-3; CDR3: SVGRQGGNPDTQY